These 23 T cell receptor beta chains originate from one sample sequenced in a study of beta chain features in type 1 diabetes. Investigators reverse transcribed all isolated RNA, so they sequenced expressed TCRB transcripts. The data were produced by immunoSEQ multiplex PCR, yet TCRdb's version contains in-frame clones alone and is incomplete. Of some 150,000 clones listed, 9.2% are singletons. The specimen was central memory CD4+ T cells from blood. These receptors came from a man younger than 30 in good health.

V and J are TRBV5-1 and TRBJ1-5; maybe TRBD1 (6 bases). V lost 5 bases to trimming and J lost 3 bases, with 15 bases between them. The CDR3 spans 15 residues. Per the germline V gene, CDR1 is SGHRS and CDR2 is YFSETQ. The CDR3 here is CASSEQGDNNQPQHF. The CDR3 coding sequence is TGCGCCAGCAGTGAACAGGGCGATAACAATCAGCCCCAGCATTTT.

The gene calls are TRBV14 and TRBJ2-1, with TRBD2 matching 13 bases. J was trimmed by 8 bases and V by 1 base; bases with no gene match: 8. CDR3 length: 17 residues. Germline V gene sequence: CDR1 SGHDN, CDR2 FVKESK. Here the CDR3 DNA reads TGTGCCAGCAGCCAAGGACTAGCGGGGGGACAATGGTATGAGCAGTTCTTC. As protein: CASSQGLAGGQWYEQFF.

The chain is built from TRBV29-1 and TRBJ1-2; 12 bases map to TRBD1. The CDR3 sequence is 16 residues long. CDR1 SQVTM and CDR2 ANQGSEA come from the germline V gene. The trim removed 4 bases at V and 2 bases at J, leaving 8 bases unmatched. CDR3 in DNA: TGCAGCGTTGCGGGGGACAGGGGGCGCGCGAACTATGGCTACACCTTC. It translates to CSVAGDRGRANYGYTF.

This clone has just a few counts. V is TRBV7-8 and J is TRBJ2-1, with D possibly TRBD2 on 6 matching bases. Germline loops: CDR1 SGHVS, CDR2 FQNEAQ. CDR3 length equals 14 residues. Trimming cost V 2 bases and J 4 bases, with 9 bases left between them. The CDR3 DNA follows: TGTGCCAGCAGCTTAATAGCGGATTACAATGAGCAGTTCTTC. This encodes CASSLIADYNEQFF.

Many counts were recorded for this clone. The chain recombines TRBV7-9 with TRBJ2-5; 10 bases line up with TRBD2. V shed 1 base, J shed 2 bases, and the junction held 7 bases outside the gene matches. CDR1 is SEHNR, CDR2 FQNEAQ, per germline (reference sequence). CDR3 length equals 17 residues. As DNA, the CDR3 is TGTGCCAGCAGCTTAGAGCGGTCTAGCGGGGGACAAGAGACCCAGTACTTC. It specifies CASSLERSSGGQETQYF. Drawing the rest from reference TRBV7-9 and TRBJ2-5, the complete variable domain is DTGVSQNPRHKITKRGQNVTFRCDPISEHNRLYWYRQTLGQGPEFLTYFQNEAQLEKSRLLSDRFSAERPKGSFSTLEIQRTEQGDSAMYLCASSLERSSGGQETQYFGPGTRLLVL.

The gene calls are TRBV5-6 and TRBJ1-5, with D possibly TRBD1 on 5 matching bases. The CDR3 consists of 15 residues. Trimming removed 1 base at V and 4 bases at J, with 12 bases between. Germline CDR1 and CDR2: SGHDT and YYEEEE. The CDR3 coding sequence is TGTGCCAGCAGCTTGAAATTCGGGGGAAATCAGCCCCAGCATTTT. Translated, it gives CASSLKFGGNQPQHF.

V usage is TRBV18 and J usage is TRBJ1-1; D gene unclear. There are 13 residues in the CDR3. The ends were cut back, 3 bases at V and 3 bases at J, with 8 bases in the middle. Per the germline V gene, CDR1 is KGHSH and CDR2 is LQKENI. The CDR3 DNA is TGTGCCAGCTCACCGGAGTCGCACACTGAAGCTTTCTTT. Its translation: CASSPESHTEAFF.

A few counts support this clone. This chain connects TRBV6-5 to TRBJ2-5, with D possibly matching TRBD1 (6 bases). CDR1 is MNHEY and CDR2 is SVGAGI in the germline V gene. CDR3 length: 14 residues. V was pared by 0 bases and J by 3 bases, with 8 bases between. CDR3 sequence: CASSYSSGEETQYF. CDR3 in DNA: TGTGCCAGCAGTTACTCATCAGGGGAAGAGACCCAGTACTTC.

This clone was counted at least ten times. The sample has other DNA sequences that encode this CDR3 too. The chain has TRBV7-9 and TRBJ2-3; D call uncertain. Trimming stripped 2 bases from V and 0 bases from J, with 6 bases between. Germline V CDR1 and CDR2: SEHNR, FQNEAQ (reference sequence). The CDR3 contains 14 residues. In DNA, the CDR3 is TGTGCCAGCAGCTTAACGACTAGCACAGATACGCAGTATTTT. Translating gives CASSLTTSTDTQYF.

V gene TRBV28 combines with J gene TRBJ2-3, with TRBD2 as a possible D gene (5 bases). Trimming cost V 6 bases and J 5 bases, with 15 bases left between them. The CDR3 runs 14 residues. Germline V gene lookup returns CDR1 MDHEN and CDR2 SYDVKM. CDR3 loop: CASRRARLEDTQYF. In nucleotides, the CDR3 is TGTGCCAGCAGGAGGGCCCGGTTGGAAGATACGCAGTATTTT. Using reference TRBV28 and TRBJ2-3 for the parts outside the CDR3, the full variable domain is DVKVTQSSRYLVKRTGEKVFLECVQDMDHENMFWYRQDPGLGLRLIYFSYDVKMKEKGDIPEGYSVSREKKERFSLILESASTNQTSMYLCASRRARLEDTQYFGPGTRLTVL.

This clone was found a few times. This chain uses TRBV5-1 with TRBJ1-6; D unclear. This CDR3 spans 16 amino acids. Trimming took off 1 base at V and 7 bases at J, with 15 bases between the two ends. Germline CDR1 and CDR2: SGHRS and YFSETQ. In DNA, the CDR3 is TGCGCCAGCAGCTTGTATTCCGGTTCTGAAAATTCACCCCTCCACTTT. It encodes CASSLYSGSENSPLHF.

This clone was recorded a few times. The chain employs TRBV9 and TRBJ2-7, with 7 bases fitting TRBD1. With V trimmed by 2 bases and J by 3 bases, 5 bases remained unmatched. Germline lookup yields CDR1 SGDLS and CDR2 YYNGEE. This CDR3 has 14 residues. CDR3 region: CASSVRQGNYEQYF. CDR3 in DNA: TGTGCCAGCAGCGTGAGACAGGGAAACTACGAGCAGTACTTC.

The gene calls are TRBV29-1 and TRBJ1-1, with D unclear. Trimming removed 7 bases at V and 4 bases at J, with 16 bases between. The germline V gene encodes CDR1 SQVTM and CDR2 ANQGSEA. The CDR3 sequence is 13 residues long. This CDR3 reads CSDDRGIGTEAFF. The CDR3 bases are TGCAGCGACGATCGCGGAATAGGCACTGAAGCTTTCTTT. Supplemented by reference TRBV29-1 and TRBJ1-1, the full variable domain reads SAVISQKPSRDICQRGTSLTIQCQVDSQVTMMFWYRQQPGQSLTLIATANQGSEATYESGFVIDKFPISRPNLTFSTLTVSNMSPEDSSIYLCSDDRGIGTEAFFGQGTRLTVV.

A few counts support this clone. The chain is built from TRBV29-1 and TRBJ1-2; 7 positions match TRBD1. J gave up 5 bases and V 7 bases, and 10 bases lay outside the gene matches. Germline CDR1 SQVTM, CDR2 ANQGSEA. The CDR3 is 13 residues long. This CDR3 is CSATKTGNYGYTF. CDR3 bases: TGCAGCGCTACTAAGACAGGGAATTATGGCTACACCTTC.

This clone occurred a few times. The gene calls are TRBV2 and TRBJ1-1, with TRBD1 matching 7 bases. The CDR3 is 14 amino acids. Germline V gene sequence: CDR1 SNHLY, CDR2 FYNNEI. V gave up 6 bases and J gave up 5 bases; unmatched junction bases: 9. The DNA of the CDR3 is TGTGCCAGCAGGGGTAGACAGGGTTGGACTGAAGCTTTCTTT. As protein: CASRGRQGWTEAFF.

The CDR3 bases are TGTGCCAGCAGCAACAGGGTTGGGGAAAAACTGTTTTTT. Amino acids: CASSNRVGEKLFF. The chain is built from TRBV6-5 and TRBJ1-4; TRBD1 is a possible D gene (6 bases). CDR1 MNHEY and CDR2 SVGAGI come from the germline V gene. Trimming cost V 6 bases and J 8 bases, with 13 bases left between them. This CDR3 is 13 amino acids long.

This clone has just a few counts. This sequence joins TRBV6-5 and TRBJ1-5, with D possibly being TRBD1 (5 bases). Germline lookup yields CDR1 MNHEY and CDR2 SVGAGI. The CDR3 has 11 residues. Trimming took 5 bases from V and 10 from J, leaving 9 bases between them. The CDR3 sequence is CASSKTGPQHF. The CDR3, as DNA: TGTGCCAGCAGTAAAACAGGTCCCCAGCATTTT.

This clone has more than one count but fewer than ten. The chain employs TRBV7-2 and TRBJ2-2; TRBD1 might be the D (5 bases). Germline V gene sequence: CDR1 SGHTA, CDR2 FQGNSA. This CDR3 is 14 amino acids long. Trimming left V 5 bases short and J 6 bases short, with 13 bases between. The CDR3 protein is CASSAFVGPGELFF. Here the CDR3 DNA reads TGTGCCAGCAGCGCCTTCGTGGGGCCCGGGGAGCTGTTTTTT.

This clone was found a few times. V usage is TRBV30 and J usage is TRBJ2-5; D possibly corresponds to TRBD1 (6 bases). CDR1 GTSNPN and CDR2 SVGIG come from the germline V gene (reference sequence). The CDR3 loop spans 13 amino acids. V gave up 7 bases and J gave up 3 bases, with 15 bases separating them. CDR3 nucleotides: TGTGCCTATTCCGGGACAAAGGAAGAGACCCAGTACTTC. Its protein product is CAYSGTKEETQYF.

The chain carries TRBV6-5 and TRBJ2-7; no firm D call. The CDR3 sequence is 13 residues long. With 6 bases removed from V and 0 bases from J, the gap between germline ends came to 9 bases. CDR1 is MNHEY and CDR2 is SVGAGI in the germline V gene. Here the CDR3 reads CASSNRDSYEQYF. The CDR3 DNA reads as TGTGCCAGCAGCAACCGAGACTCCTACGAGCAGTACTTC.

This rearrangement joins TRBV7-2 to TRBJ1-2; TRBD1 agrees at 11 bases. The CDR3 is 16 amino acids. V dropped 4 bases and J dropped 4; count of bases not matched to a gene: 8. The germline CDR1 and CDR2 sequences are SGHTA and FQGNSA. The CDR3 spells CASSSWTGGSGYGYTF. CDR3 in DNA: TGTGCCAGCAGCTCCTGGACAGGGGGCTCGGGCTATGGCTACACCTTC.

The gene calls are TRBV5-4 and TRBJ2-7; 8 bases fit TRBD1. Trimming removed 4 bases from V and 7 bases from J; junction bases left unmatched: 13. Germline V gives CDR1 SGHNT, CDR2 YYREEE (reference sequence). The CDR3 sequence is 15 residues long. The CDR3 spells CASSTYQGARGEQYF. The CDR3 DNA sequence: TGTGCCAGCAGCACCTACCAGGGGGCTCGGGGGGAGCAGTACTTC.

This clone was detected a few times. This chain uses TRBV2 with TRBJ2-7; TRBD1 aligns across 7 bases. Germline-derived CDR1 and CDR2 are SNHLY and FYNNEI. The CDR3 is 14 amino acids. With 5 bases clipped from V and 4 bases from J, the junction kept 8 bases outside the gene matches. CDR3 sequence reads: CASSRTGARYEQYF. The DNA for the CDR3 is TGTGCCAGCAGTCGCACAGGGGCTCGGTACGAGCAGTACTTC.